This T cell receptor (beta chain) was recovered during a study of PD-L1 blockade in urothelial cancer (dated by TCRdb to 2016 to 2017). Regarding the research as a whole: Therapy was started at some point between 2013 and 2015 for all patients, and atezolizumab 1,200 mg was administered intravenously every 3 weeks. Blood samples gave median yields of approximately 130,000 T cells and 82,636 unique TCRs, along with a median clonality of 0.080. The study was an exploratory multi-omic analysis of somatic, immune and clinical correlates of response to PD-L1 blockade with atezolizumab in urothelial cancer. Blood samples were analyzed at 3 weeks after treatment start (second dose) and at 6 weeks after treatment start. Pretreatment blood TCR-seq was available for about 27 patients, at least one posttreatment blood collection was obtained for 25 or so patients, and tumor TCR-seq was available for 25 or so patients. Pretreatment tumor samples and matched peripheral blood, collected serially before and after atezolizumab treatment, underwent TCR sequencing. About 90% of the roughly 29 patients were identified as males with urothelial cancer of bladder origin, and a prior smoking history was reported by 18 of 29 patients. Durable clinical benefit meant progression-free survival longer than 6 months, and TCR features were also tested against progression-free and overall survival. Durable clinical benefit was achieved by nine patients but not by the remaining 20. In the same patients, whole exome sequencing and RNA sequencing of pretreatment tumors were performed in addition to TCR sequencing. Patients had an ECOG performance status of 0 or 1 and had received between 0 and 3 prior chemotherapy regimens.

Interpreted using the paper, the time point label stands for: pretreatment peripheral blood. A cohort of approximately 30 patients with locally advanced or metastatic urothelial carcinoma, treated at Memorial Sloan Kettering on a trial protocol, was included. Peripheral blood mononuclear cells were collected pretreatment and during treatment, with between 1 and 8 total time points per patient. The Qiagen DNeasy Blood extraction kit was used to purify genomic DNA from total PBMCs and tumor samples. PBMCs were collected pretreatment and during treatment and were isolated and stored as previously described. The paper's findings and limits, for the study overall: Because of the small sample size (n ≈ 27) and the many exploratory analyses performed, the results are intended to be regarded as hypothesis-generating. Improved progression-free and overall survival was found to be associated with pretreatment peripheral blood TCR clonality below the median. Greater expansion of tumor-associated TCR clones in peripheral blood 3 weeks after the start of treatment was observed in patients with durable benefit (n of about 24, p = 0.022).

In the case of this clone: Its specific antigen is unknown. Base qualities are not at hand, and no much larger clone is one base apart.

Each PCR received spiked-in synthetic TCR analog templates so that absolute template abundance could be estimated from read counts. TCRbeta CDR3 regions were amplified from genomic DNA with bias-controlled V and J gene primers using the immunoSEQ assay. Rearranged TCRbeta segments were sequenced at approximately 20X coverage. On the authors' methods: Clustering was used to correct sequencing errors, and CDR3s were annotated against IMGT to assign V, D and J genes. Out-of-frame and stop-codon sequences were excluded, and only productive TCRbeta rearrangements were used in downstream analyses. Clonality was computed as one minus Shannon entropy normalized by the log of the number of unique productive sequences. Clones differing between time points or between blood and tumor were identified using Fisher's exact test with Benjamini-Hochberg correction, with an adjusted p below 0.01 applied as the threshold. TCRdb holds this immuneACCESS table with in-frame rearrangements only. Some clones are missing; in checked studies, unresolved V genes explain under half, and the rest has no known cause. V and J calls and clone size follow that table, whereas D and trimming were derived from the DNA. The sample includes roughly 87,000 clones, with 70% to 90% observed a single time. Clones ranked in the top ten supply about 1% of the sample.

From the germline V gene (reference sequence), CDR1 is SGHNT and CDR2 is YYREEE. The CDR3, cysteine through phenylalanine, is 13 amino acids long. The CDR3 DNA has 39 bases and is translated from base 1. V and J are trimmed by 4 bases and 7 bases, and the gene matches miss 5 bases of the junction. The clonotype originates from a woman aged 80 or older with urothelial cancer. Here the sequenced sample was PBMCs, taken around atezolizumab (anti-PD-L1) treatment. The chain was built from TRBV5-4 and TRBJ2-7; 10 nucleotides in the junction match TRBD2. The nucleotide sequence is TGTGCCAGCAGCATGCAGGGACTAGCGGAGCAGTACTTC. Its protein reads: CASSMQGLAEQYF.